This entry features one T cell receptor beta chain sequence. Its target is unknown. The library came from three nested PCR rounds adapted from ARM-PCR protocols. MiXCR, applied by TCRdb to the multiplex PCR reads, yields one record per CDR3 protein. Of 60,000 to 80,000 distinct CDR3 sequences detected, around two thirds appear once; the ten largest clones hold about 30%. RNA was extracted from bulk tissue without any cell sorting. The normal lung tissue was taken more than 3 cm from the tumor edge. Losses at the gene ends were 5 bases for V and 6 bases for J; bases not matched to a gene: 13. The CDR3 is 15 residues long. CDR1 and CDR2 from the germline V gene are SEHNR and FQNEAQ (reference sequence). This record comes from a study of tumor and adjacent non-tumor tissue in lung cancer. Study at large: The patients, 9 to 11 men and 4 or 5 women, were 31 to 76 with stage I to III disease. Study-wide results and caveats: Patients with more diverse tumor TCRs had worse survival. TCR diversity was significantly greater in tumor than normal lung tissue.

The sequencing sample was made of distant non-tumor lung tissue. This TCR came from a woman aged 45-59 years with non-small cell lung cancer. The chain recombines TRBV7-9 with TRBJ2-7; 7 positions match TRBD1. The CDR3: CASSQTQGMAGEQYF. The CDR3 DNA follows: TGTGCCAGCAGCCAAACACAGGGGATGGCCGGCGAGCAGTACTTC.